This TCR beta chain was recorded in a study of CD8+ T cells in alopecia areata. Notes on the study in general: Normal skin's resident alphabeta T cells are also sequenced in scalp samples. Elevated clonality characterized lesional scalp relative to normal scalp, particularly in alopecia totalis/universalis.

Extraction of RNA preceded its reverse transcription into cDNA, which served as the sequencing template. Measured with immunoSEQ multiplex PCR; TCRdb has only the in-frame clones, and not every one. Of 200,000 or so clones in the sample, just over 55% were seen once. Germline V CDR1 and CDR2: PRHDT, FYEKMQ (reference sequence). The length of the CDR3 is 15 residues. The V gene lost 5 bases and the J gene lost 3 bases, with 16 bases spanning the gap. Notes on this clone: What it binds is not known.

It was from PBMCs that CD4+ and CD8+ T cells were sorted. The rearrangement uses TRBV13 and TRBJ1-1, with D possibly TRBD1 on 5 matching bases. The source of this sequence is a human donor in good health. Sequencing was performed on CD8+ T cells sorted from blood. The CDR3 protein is CASSPRRGAYTEAFF. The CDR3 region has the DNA TGTGCCAGCAGCCCCCGTAGAGGGGCCTACACTGAAGCTTTCTTT.